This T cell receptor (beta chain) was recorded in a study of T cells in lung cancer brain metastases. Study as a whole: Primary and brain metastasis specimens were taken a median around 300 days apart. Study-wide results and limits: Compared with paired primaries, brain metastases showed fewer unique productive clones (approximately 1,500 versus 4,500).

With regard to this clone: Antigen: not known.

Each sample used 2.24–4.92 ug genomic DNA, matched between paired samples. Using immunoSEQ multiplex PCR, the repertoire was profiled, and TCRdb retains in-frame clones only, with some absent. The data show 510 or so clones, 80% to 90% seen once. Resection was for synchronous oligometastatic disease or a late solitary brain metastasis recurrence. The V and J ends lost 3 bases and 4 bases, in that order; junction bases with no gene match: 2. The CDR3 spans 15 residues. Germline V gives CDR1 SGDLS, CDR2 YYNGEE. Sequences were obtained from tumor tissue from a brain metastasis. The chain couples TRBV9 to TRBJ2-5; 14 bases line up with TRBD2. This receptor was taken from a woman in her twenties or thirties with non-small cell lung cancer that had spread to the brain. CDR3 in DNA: TGTGCCAGCAGCGCCGGGACTAGCGGGAGAGAGACCCAGTACTTC. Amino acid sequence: CASSAGTSGRETQYF.